This T cell receptor (beta chain) was sequenced in a study of blood T cell repertoires in COVID-19. About the study: Nucleic acid was either cDNA or gDNA, and it came from T cells, B-cell-depleted T cells, or PBMCs.

Assay used: immunoSEQ multiplex PCR; TCRdb lists only in-frame clones, some missing. This repertoire shows fewer than 120,000 clones, roughly 85% found once; its top ten account for 15% to 20%. Germline lookup yields CDR1 SGHNT and CDR2 YYREEE (reference sequence). Trimming cost V 4 bases and J 4 bases; bases outside gene matches: 9. The CDR3 has 15 residues. This chain links TRBV5-4 with TRBJ2-7, with 9 bases that match TRBD2. Input material: peripheral blood. This receptor was identified in a woman older than 75 with active or convalescent COVID-19. The CDR3 coding sequence is TGTGCCAGCAGCCTATATGCGGGAGGGCCGTACGAGCAGTACTTC. Translation: CASSLYAGGPYEQYF.